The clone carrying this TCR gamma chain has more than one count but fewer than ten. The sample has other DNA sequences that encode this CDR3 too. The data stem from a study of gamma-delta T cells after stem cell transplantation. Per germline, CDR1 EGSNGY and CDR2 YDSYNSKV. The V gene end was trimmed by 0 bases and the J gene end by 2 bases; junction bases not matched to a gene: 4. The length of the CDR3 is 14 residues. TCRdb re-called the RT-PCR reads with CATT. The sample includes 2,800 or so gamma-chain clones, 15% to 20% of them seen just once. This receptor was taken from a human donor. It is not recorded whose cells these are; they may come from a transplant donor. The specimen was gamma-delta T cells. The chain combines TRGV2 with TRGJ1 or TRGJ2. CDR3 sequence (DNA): TGTGCCACCTGGGACGGGCGAGATTATTATAAGAAACTCTTT. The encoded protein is CATWDGRDYYKKLF.